This T cell receptor beta chain was recovered during a study of blood T cell repertoires in COVID-19. Overall study context: Sample material is recorded as cDNA or gDNA derived from T cells, B-cell-depleted T cells, or PBMCs.

Germline V gene sequence: CDR1 LNHDA, CDR2 SQIVND (reference sequence). This CDR3 spans 13 amino acids. Between the trimmed V and J ends, which lost 5 bases and 3 bases, there was a span of 8 bases. Profiling relied on immunoSEQ multiplex PCR, and the TCRdb table lists in-frame clones only, not all of them. The table records 400,000 to 500,000 clones, approximately 90% of them present only once. Recruitment covered about two dozen US areas and drew participants whose ages spanned about 18 to 90 years. The chain links TRBV19 to TRBJ1-5, with TRBD1 as a possible D gene (6 bases). Sequences were obtained from PBMCs or T cells enriched from blood (not recorded which). The TCR originated in a woman aged 40 to 55 who had recovered from COVID-19. The CDR3: CASSGGNNQPQHF. The DNA of the CDR3 is TGTGCCAGTAGTGGGGGCAACAATCAGCCCCAGCATTTT.